These 20 T cell receptor beta chains share one sample of origin, sequenced in a study of response to subunit inactivated influenza vaccine. TCRdb called the RT-PCR reads again in MiXCR, with one record for every CDR3 protein. The sample lists some 500,000 distinct CDR3 sequences, about 25% occurring once. This specimen consisted of CD4+ T cells sorted from PBMCs, obtained roughly 5 days after vaccination. These receptors all stem from a man aged 50 or older who received an inactivated influenza vaccine.

This clonotype was observed a handful of times. The J gene is TRBJ2-2, the V gene TRBV12-3 or TRBV12-4; tentative D call: TRBD2 (5 bases). V shed 5 bases and J shed 1 base, with 17 bases lying between them. The CDR3 extends over 17 amino acids. For the CDR3, the DNA is TGTGCCAGCAGTGAAGAGCCCTCCGGGAAGAACACCGGGGAGCTGTTTTTT. Translated: CASSEEPSGKNTGELFF.

This clonotype was counted ten times or more. The rearrangement joins TRBV5-5 to TRBJ2-5; D is perhaps TRBD2 (6 bases). Germline loops: CDR1 SGHKS, CDR2 YYEKEE (reference sequence). The CDR3 has 14 amino acids. Trimming shortened V by 4 bases and J by 5 bases, and 15 bases separated the two germline ends. The CDR3 reads CASSLTPGRETQYF. In DNA form, the CDR3 reads TGTGCCAGCAGCCTGACCCCAGGGAGGGAGACCCAGTACTTC.

This clonotype appeared a few times. V and J are TRBV6-1 and TRBJ2-6; TRBD1 is a possible D gene (5 bases). The CDR3 covers 16 residues. V gave up 4 bases and J gave up 0 bases, with 10 bases separating them. Per germline, CDR1 MNHNS and CDR2 SASEGT. Written as DNA, the CDR3 is TGTGCCAGCAGTGCGACAGTGAGCTCTGGGGCCAACGTCCTGACTTTC. This encodes CASSATVSSGANVLTF.

CDR3 amino acids: CASSFQRGQETQYF. CDR3 sequence (DNA): TGTGCCAGTAGTTTCCAGCGGGGGCAAGAGACCCAGTACTTC. The chain couples TRBV19 to TRBJ2-5; 8 bases line up with TRBD2. The CDR3 has 14 residues. With V trimmed by 5 bases and J by 2 bases, 4 bases remained unmatched. Germline assignment: CDR1 LNHDA and CDR2 SQIVND (reference sequence).

The chain carries TRBV7-8 and TRBJ1-6; 8 positions match TRBD1. There are 18 residues in the CDR3. The germline V gene encodes CDR1 SGHVS and CDR2 FQNEAQ. Unmatched junction bases numbered 14, after V lost 0 bases and J lost 10 bases. CDR3 nucleotide sequence: TGTGCCAGCAGCTTAGCGACGTCTCGGACAGGGATAACATCACCCCTCCACTTT. Its translation: CASSLATSRTGITSPLHF.

The genes are TRBV6-5 and TRBJ1-4, with a possible D match to TRBD1 (5 bases). This CDR3 comprises 16 residues. Germline values: CDR1 MNHEY, CDR2 SVGAGI. The V end was cut by 3 bases, the J end by 8 bases, with 19 bases between. The CDR3 DNA is TGTGCCAGCAGTTATGAGTTTATGGCAGGGAGGGAAAAACTGTTTTTT. Translated: CASSYEFMAGREKLFF.

The chain joins TRBV6-2 or TRBV6-3 to TRBJ2-1; 8 bases are a match to TRBD1. The CDR3 contains 14 residues. J was trimmed by 8 bases and V by 7 bases; bases with no gene match: 10. Germline CDR1 is MNHEY and CDR2 is SVGEGT. CDR3 DNA sequence: TGTGCCAGCAAAGATGGACAGGGTAGACATGAGCAGTTCTTC. Its protein is CASKDGQGRHEQFF.

This rearrangement joins TRBV29-1 to TRBJ2-3; D remains ambiguous. Germline CDR1 SQVTM, CDR2 ANQGSEA. The CDR3 is 12 amino acids. With 1 base removed from V and 4 bases from J, the gap between germline ends came to 6 bases. For the CDR3, the DNA is TGCAGCGTTGAAGGGGTCGCAGATACGCAGTATTTT. Its translation is CSVEGVADTQYF.

This clonotype was seen more than once but under ten times. This sequence joins TRBV12-3 or TRBV12-4 and TRBJ2-7; TRBD2 is a possible D gene (6 bases). This CDR3 comprises 14 residues. The V end lost 6 bases, the J end lost 1 base, and 13 bases lay between the germline ends. CDR3 DNA: TGTGCCAGCAGACCCGGGACTGTATCCTACGAGCAGTACTTC. Translation: CASRPGTVSYEQYF.

This clonotype was recorded a few times. The V and J genes are TRBV2 and TRBJ2-2, with D possibly being TRBD1 (7 bases). CDR1 SNHLY and CDR2 FYNNEI come from the germline V gene. The ends were cut back, 0 bases at V and 0 bases at J, with 14 bases in the middle. The CDR3 extends over 18 amino acids. The DNA for the CDR3 is TGTGCCAGCAGTGAAGCGGGGGGACAGAGCGCGAACACCGGGGAGCTGTTTTTT. Translated: CASSEAGGQSANTGELFF.

In its sample, this clonotype was seen a few times. The rearrangement uses TRBV5-6 and TRBJ2-1, with 9 bases aligning to TRBD1. The V and J ends lost 5 bases and 4 bases, in that order; junction bases with no gene match: 7. The CDR3 totals 15 residues. CDR1 is SGHDT, CDR2 YYEEEE, per germline. CDR3 loop: CASRAGTGTYNEQFF. The CDR3 DNA sequence: TGTGCCAGCAGGGCCGGGACAGGGACATACAATGAGCAGTTCTTC.

The CDR3 is CSARDLAGVSYEQYF. In DNA form, the CDR3 reads TGCAGTGCTAGAGATTTGGCAGGAGTCTCCTACGAGCAGTACTTC. The chain recombines TRBV20-1 with TRBJ2-7, with D unclear. CDR3 size: 15 residues. Germline V gene lookup returns CDR1 DFQATT and CDR2 SNEGSKA (reference sequence). Trimming took 0 bases from V and 0 from J, leaving 12 bases between them.

This clonotype was detected a few times. The rearrangement links TRBV7-2 to TRBJ1-5; no reliable D call. The CDR3 consists of 14 residues. The germline CDR1 and CDR2 sequences are SGHTA and FQGNSA. Trimming cost V 0 bases and J 4 bases, with 7 bases left between them. The CDR3, as DNA: TGTGCCAGCAGCTTAGCGCTTAGAAATCAGCCCCAGCATTTT. Protein product: CASSLALRNQPQHF.

The chain uses TRBV20-1 and TRBJ2-7; D remains unclear. The germline CDR1 and CDR2 sequences are DFQATT and SNEGSKA (reference sequence). The CDR3 has 15 residues. V was trimmed by 0 bases and J by 0 bases, leaving 12 bases between them. The CDR3 spells CSARDGSQDSYEQYF. CDR3 DNA: TGCAGTGCTAGAGATGGATCCCAGGACTCCTACGAGCAGTACTTC.

The sample holds a few counts of this clonotype. In DNA, the CDR3 is TGTGCCAGCAGTGGGGGGACTAGCGGGAAAAATGAGCAGTTCTTC. As protein: CASSGGTSGKNEQFF. The chain has TRBV28 and TRBJ2-1; TRBD2 matches 13 bases. This CDR3 comprises 15 residues. CDR1 is MDHEN, CDR2 SYDVKM, per germline. V shed 5 bases and J 7 bases; nucleotides not matched to a gene: 5.

The chain is built from TRBV20-1 and TRBJ2-5; TRBD1 matches 7 bases. CDR3 length equals 13 residues. Trimming took 5 bases from V and 3 from J; bases not matched to a gene: 6. Germline-derived CDR1 and CDR2 are DFQATT and SNEGSKA (reference sequence). The CDR3 is CSAGQEAKETQYF. CDR3 nucleotides: TGCAGTGCTGGACAGGAAGCCAAAGAGACCCAGTACTTC.

This sequence joins TRBV7-2 and TRBJ1-4; tentative D call: TRBD1 (5 bases). Germline lookup yields CDR1 SGHTA and CDR2 FQGNSA. V was cut by 5 bases and J by 6 bases, with 16 bases left in between. The CDR3 has 15 residues. For the CDR3, the DNA is TGTGCCAGCAGCCTATTTTCGACACAGGATGAAAAACTGTTTTTT. It translates to CASSLFSTQDEKLFF.

J is TRBJ2-3 and V is TRBV6-1, with 11 bases aligning to TRBD2. The junction had 4 bases not matched to a gene; V was cut back by 6 bases and J by 5 bases. Germline V gene data show CDR1 as MNHNS and CDR2 as SASEGT. This CDR3 spans 14 amino acids. CDR3 residues: CASSSGTSGDTQYF. The CDR3 DNA follows: TGTGCCAGCAGCTCCGGGACTAGCGGAGATACGCAGTATTTT.

The chain employs TRBV4-2 and TRBJ1-1; maybe TRBD1 (5 bases). V shed 0 bases and J shed 3 bases, with 14 bases lying between them. Germline loops: CDR1 LGHNA, CDR2 YNFKEQ. This CDR3 contains 16 residues. The CDR3 nucleotides are TGTGCCAGCAGCCAAGATGTTTACGGGGCAGACACTGAAGCTTTCTTT. This encodes CASSQDVYGADTEAFF.

This clonotype showed up just a few times. The rearrangement links TRBV27 to TRBJ2-2; a possible D gene is TRBD2 (6 bases). V lost 5 bases, J lost 2 bases, and 9 bases lay in between. The CDR3 loop spans 14 amino acids. Per the germline V gene, CDR1 is MNHEY and CDR2 is SMNVEV (reference sequence). The CDR3 bases are TGTGCCAGCAGTCGGCGGGGAAACACCGGGGAGCTGTTTTTT. Translated, it gives CASSRRGNTGELFF.